One sample yielded the 26 T cell receptor beta chains listed below, sequenced in a study of breast tumors, draining lymph nodes, adjacent tissues. The lymph nodes were axillary draining lymph nodes from breast cancer patients. One entry per CDR3 protein, called by TCRdb with MiXCR from the multiplex PCR reads. The sample holds 200,000 to 250,000 distinct CDR3 sequences, roughly 32% seen once. The specimen sequenced was axillary lymph node tissue. Every receptor here comes from a female donor with breast cancer. Some clones in this sample may be carry-over from other donors' samples.

This clonotype was observed many times. CDR3 loop: CASSVAGGNEQFF. In nucleotides, the CDR3 is TGTGCCAGCAGCGTAGCGGGGGGGAATGAGCAGTTCTTC. The rearrangement joins TRBV9 to TRBJ2-1, with 8 bases that match TRBD2. With 0 bases clipped from V and 7 bases from J, the junction kept 0 bases outside the gene matches. CDR1 and CDR2 (germline): SGDLS, YYNGEE. This CDR3 contains 13 residues.

This clonotype was observed at least ten times. The J gene is TRBJ1-6, the V gene TRBV20-1; maybe TRBD1 (6 bases). Germline CDR1 reads DFQATT; CDR2 reads SNEGSKA (reference sequence). This CDR3 has 16 amino acids. V was trimmed by 2 bases and J by 9 bases, leaving 20 bases between them. This chain's CDR3 is CSARPKTGDRVSPLHF. In DNA form, the CDR3 reads TGCAGTGCTAGACCCAAGACAGGCGACCGGGTTTCACCCCTCCACTTT.

The genes are TRBV27 and TRBJ1-4; unclear D gene. The CDR3 length is 15 residues. V shed 3 bases and J shed 0 bases, with 8 bases lying between them. Germline loops: CDR1 MNHEY, CDR2 SMNVEV (reference sequence). CDR3 sequence: CASSFYYSTNEKLFF. The CDR3, as DNA: TGTGCCAGCAGTTTTTACTACTCAACTAATGAAAAACTGTTTTTT.

This clonotype was detected ten times or more. The chain links TRBV2 to TRBJ2-7; 10 bases line up with TRBD2. With 6 bases clipped from V and 4 bases from J, the junction kept 9 bases outside the gene matches. The CDR3 consists of 15 residues. CDR1 and CDR2 (germline): SNHLY, FYNNEI. The CDR3 nucleotides read TGTGCCAGCAGACCCGGGACTAGCGACGTATACGAGCAGTACTTC. It encodes CASRPGTSDVYEQYF. Looking up the rest from reference TRBV2 and TRBJ2-7 gives the full variable domain: EPEVTQTPSHQVTQMGQEVILRCVPISNHLYFYWYRQILGQKVEFLVSFYNNEISEKSEIFDDQFSVERPDGSNFTLKIRSTKLEDSAMYFCASRPGTSDVYEQYFGPGTRLTVT.

This clonotype showed up many times. The genes are TRBV12-5 and TRBJ2-3, with 11 positions matching TRBD2. The V gene's germline CDR1 is LGHNT and CDR2 FRNRAP. This CDR3 region has 16 residues. Trimming removed 1 base from V and 8 bases from J; junction bases left unmatched: 8. The CDR3 nucleotides are TGTGCTAGTGGTTTGGCCGCCGGGACTAGCGGCCTTACGCAGTATTTT. It is translated as CASGLAAGTSGLTQYF. Supplemented by reference TRBV12-5 and TRBJ2-3, the full variable domain reads DARVTQTPRHKVTEMGQEVTMRCQPILGHNTVFWYRQTMMQGLELLAYFRNRAPLDDSGMPKDRFSAEMPDATLATLKIQPSEPRDSAVYFCASGLAAGTSGLTQYFGPGTRLTVL.

This clonotype was counted at least ten times. This chain uses TRBV6-6 with TRBJ2-1; D tentatively fits TRBD1 or TRBD2 (5 bases each). Germline CDR1 is MNHNY and CDR2 is SVGAGI (reference sequence). The V and J ends lost 6 bases and 1 base respectively, with 16 bases between them. The CDR3 consists of 16 residues. CDR3 sequence (DNA): TGTGCCAGCAGCATTTCCGGGGACGGATCCTACAATGAGCAGTTCTTC. It codes for CASSISGDGSYNEQFF.

V gene TRBV6-1 combines with J gene TRBJ1-5; TRBD1 might be the D (5 bases). V lost 3 bases, J lost 3 bases, and 12 bases lay in between. This CDR3 has 15 residues. The germline gives CDR1 MNHNS, CDR2 SASEGT. The DNA for the CDR3 is TGTGCCAGCAGTGATGGGGGGTCCTACAATCAGCCCCAGCATTTT. Translated: CASSDGGSYNQPQHF.

At least ten counts were recorded for this clonotype. The chain carries TRBV7-8 and TRBJ2-5; possible D gene TRBD2, 6 bases. The V gene lost 3 bases and the J gene lost 0 bases, with 8 bases spanning the gap. Germline V gives CDR1 SGHVS, CDR2 FQNEAQ. The CDR3 runs to 14 residues. This chain's CDR3 is CASSFTSNQETQYF. CDR3 bases: TGTGCCAGCAGCTTCACTAGCAACCAAGAGACCCAGTACTTC. Using reference TRBV7-8 and TRBJ2-5 for the parts outside the CDR3, the full variable domain is GAGVSQSPRYKVAKRGQDVALRCDPISGHVSLFWYQQALGQGPEFLTYFQNEAQLDKSGLPSDRFFAERPEGSVSTLKIQRTQQEDSAVYLCASSFTSNQETQYFGPGTRLLVL.

This clonotype was found many times. The CDR3 sequence is CASSFGTSSEQYF. DNA of the CDR3: TGTGCCAGCAGCTTCGGGACGAGCTCCGAGCAGTACTTC. The genes are TRBV7-3 and TRBJ2-7, with D possibly being TRBD1 or TRBD2 (5 bases each). The CDR3 length is 13 residues. Trimming shortened V by 3 bases and J by 6 bases, and 12 bases separated the two germline ends. Germline CDR1 is SGHTA and CDR2 is FQGTGA.

This clonotype was seen at least ten times. The V and J genes are TRBV7-2 and TRBJ1-4; the D is unclear. V was cut by 5 bases and J by 4 bases, with 14 bases left in between. Germline-derived CDR1 and CDR2 are SGHTA and FQGNSA. The CDR3 consists of 15 residues. CDR3 sequence reads: CASSPRTGINEKLFF. The DNA of the CDR3 is TGTGCCAGCAGCCCCCGGACGGGAATTAATGAAAAACTGTTTTTT.

The chain combines TRBV7-9 with TRBJ2-3, with TRBD2 as a possible D gene (6 bases). This CDR3 is 15 amino acids long. Trimming cost V 0 bases and J 11 bases, with 18 bases left between them. From germline, CDR1 is SEHNR and CDR2 FQNEAQ (reference sequence). The CDR3 loop is CASSLARGGINEQYF. The CDR3 coding sequence is TGTGCCAGCAGCTTAGCGCGTGGAGGGATCAATGAGCAGTATTTT.

This clonotype has a handful of counts. CDR3 in amino acids: CAWSVRLAGVWFF. The CDR3 nucleotides read TGTGCCTGGAGTGTACGACTAGCGGGAGTCTGGTTCTTC. V is TRBV30 and J is TRBJ2-1; the match to TRBD2 covers 12 bases. CDR1 is GTSNPN and CDR2 is SVGIG in the germline V gene (reference sequence). The CDR3 consists of 13 residues. V was pared by 0 bases and J by 15 bases, with 6 bases of the junction left unmatched.

This clonotype was seen once. This sequence joins TRBV20-1 and TRBJ2-3; tentative D call: TRBD1 (5 bases). Looked up from germline, CDR1 is DFQATT and CDR2 is SNEGSKA (reference sequence). The CDR3 has 17 amino acids. V was clipped by 6 bases and J by 2 bases, with 24 bases between them. The CDR3: CSASSLDKIGATDTQYF. In nucleotides, the CDR3 is TGCAGTGCCAGCAGCTTGGATAAGATTGGGGCCACAGATACGCAGTATTTT.

There are many counts of this clonotype. The chain combines TRBV10-3 with TRBJ2-7; no firm D call. Germline loops: CDR1 ENHRY, CDR2 SYGVKD. The CDR3 extends over 13 amino acids. The V end lost 10 bases, the J end lost 2 bases, and 15 bases lay between the germline ends. This chain's CDR3 is CATVMDQTYEQYF. The CDR3 nucleotides read TGTGCCACCGTAATGGATCAGACCTACGAGCAGTACTTC.

This clonotype was seen repeatedly, ten times or more. The chain employs TRBV9 and TRBJ1-1; maybe TRBD1 (6 bases). From germline, CDR1 is SGDLS and CDR2 YYNGEE. CDR3 length equals 14 residues. V lost 0 bases and J 1 base, leaving 7 bases between the germline ends. Here the CDR3 DNA reads TGTGCCAGCAGCGTAGTAGGGGGGAACACTGAAGCTTTCTTT. This translates into CASSVVGGNTEAFF.

The chain carries TRBV7-2 and TRBJ2-2; D remains ambiguous. V was shortened by 7 bases and J by 7 bases, with 16 bases between the two germline ends. The germline gives CDR1 SGHTA, CDR2 FQGNSA. This CDR3 contains 14 residues. The CDR3 nucleotides read TGTGCCAGCAACACGGCGTTAGTGGTCGGGGAGCTGTTTTTT. This gives the protein CASNTALVVGELFF.

This clonotype was seen many times. This sequence joins TRBV9 and TRBJ2-2; 9 nucleotides line up with TRBD2. CDR1 SGDLS and CDR2 YYNGEE come from the germline V gene. This CDR3 spans 16 amino acids. Trimming cost V 4 bases and J 1 base; bases outside gene matches: 5. CDR3 loop: CASSTRTSENTGELFF. Here the CDR3 DNA reads TGTGCCAGCAGCACCCGGACTAGCGAGAACACCGGGGAGCTGTTTTTT.

This clonotype was seen more than once but under ten times. The chain is built from TRBV28 and TRBJ2-2; maybe TRBD1 (6 bases). CDR1 is MDHEN, CDR2 SYDVKM, per germline. V was shortened by 5 bases and J by 4 bases, with 20 bases between the two germline ends. The length of the CDR3 is 17 residues. CDR3 nucleotide sequence: TGTGCCAGCAGTCCAATCCCAACGACAGGACTCACCGGGGAGCTGTTTTTT. This encodes CASSPIPTTGLTGELFF.

This clonotype was picked up many times. V usage is TRBV11-2 and J usage is TRBJ2-7, with a weak D call TRBD2 (6 bases). This CDR3 spans 16 amino acids. The germline V and J ends were trimmed by 1 base and 3 bases, with 16 bases remaining between them. The germline V gene encodes CDR1 SGHAT and CDR2 FQNNGV. The CDR3 loop reads CASSLVSTGVLYEQYF. The CDR3 DNA sequence: TGTGCCAGCAGCTTAGTGTCCACGGGAGTCCTCTACGAGCAGTACTTC.

This clonotype was seen at least ten times. The junction departs from the called germline gene at one end, perhaps through a read error. The gene calls are TRBV10-3 and TRBJ2-7, with D possibly being TRBD2 (5 bases). Germline CDR1 is ENHRY and CDR2 is SYGVKD. The CDR3 is 14 amino acids. CDR3 coding DNA: TGCTGCCCTATGGAGGCAGCGAATAACTACGAGCAGTACTTC. As protein: CCPMEAANNYEQYF.

Comments on this clonotype: The junction departs from germline at one end; a sequencing error may be responsible. The V call is TRBV19, the J call TRBJ2-4; tentative D call: TRBD1 (7 bases). The germline CDR1 and CDR2 sequences are LNHDA and SQIVND (reference sequence). The CDR3 sequence is 16 residues long. The CDR3 bases are TGTGCCGGTAGTATAGGCGCGGGCAGGGGGGTAAACATTCAGTACTTC. Residues: CAGSIGAGRGVNIQYF.

The J gene is TRBJ1-6, the V gene TRBV2; 9 positions agree with TRBD1. This CDR3 region has 15 residues. With 2 bases clipped from V and 10 bases from J, the junction kept 6 bases outside the gene matches. Per germline, CDR1 SNHLY and CDR2 FYNNEI. CDR3 amino acids: CASSEMGQGISPLHF. As DNA, the CDR3 is TGTGCCAGCAGTGAAATGGGACAGGGTATCTCACCCCTCCACTTT.

J is TRBJ1-4 and V is TRBV15; 11 bases agree with TRBD1. This CDR3 is built from 14 residues. V was pared by 3 bases and J by 10 bases, with 4 bases of the junction left unmatched. Germline assignment: CDR1 LNHNV and CDR2 YYDKDF (reference sequence). Here the CDR3 DNA reads TGTGCCACCAGCAGCTTGGACAGGGGGCGAAAACTGTTTTTT. Translation gives CATSSLDRGRKLFF.

CDR3 sequence: CASGFGPGEAFF. The CDR3 DNA sequence: TGTGCTAGTGGTTTTGGACCTGGGGAAGCTTTCTTT. The rearrangement uses TRBV12-5 and TRBJ1-1; no clear D gene. This CDR3 has 12 amino acids. The V gene lost 3 bases and the J gene lost 8 bases, with 10 bases spanning the gap. Germline V gene sequence: CDR1 LGHNT, CDR2 FRNRAP.

In regard to this clonotype: The CDR3 does not end in the conserved phenylalanine or tryptophan, so this is likely a read error. No DNA is shown, since the ends of the CDR3 on it are uncertain; the CDR3 is the one TCRdb lists. The chain has TRBV4-1 and TRBJ1-2. Ends included, the CDR3 has 11 residues. CDR1 and CDR2 from the germline V gene are MGHRA and YSYEKL. CDR3 sequence: CASSQSGRYPY.

V is TRBV29-1 and J is TRBJ2-7; a weak D match, TRBD1 (6 bases). The V and J ends lost 4 bases and 2 bases respectively, with 21 bases between them. This CDR3 is built from 16 residues. From germline, CDR1 is SQVTM and CDR2 ANQGSEA. The DNA of the CDR3 is TGCAGCGTTGCGGTTCGAAAGGGGGTGGGTCCCTACGAGCAGTACTTC. Encoded protein: CSVAVRKGVGPYEQYF.